Listed below are T cell receptor beta chains from one sample, sequenced in a study of early T cells in non-severe SARS-CoV-2 infection. One entry per CDR3 protein, called by TCRdb with MiXCR from the 5' RACE reads. This sample yields some 110,000 distinct CDR3 sequences, of which about 16% are seen a single time; 20% to 25% belongs to the top ten. Sequencing was performed on whole blood. The receptors shown here come from an adult who was a healthcare worker with PCR-confirmed SARS-CoV-2 infection or an uninfected control (not recorded which). CDR3s include the opening cysteine and the closing phenylalanine or tryptophan. The D gene is left open where the match is weak. Not all rows give a size; the values are once, few, many and, for expanded clones, a class.

abundance	d_gene	v_gene	j_gene	CDR3nt	CDR3aa
once	-	TRBV12-3/TRBV12-4	TRBJ1-3	TGTGCCAGCAGTTCGGACCAGGGGAGTGGAAACACCATATATTTT	CASSSDQGSGNTIYF
few	-	TRBV6-6	TRBJ2-3	TGTGCCAGCAGGGAGGGAATCACAGATACGCAGTATTTT	CASREGITDTQYF
few	-	TRBV5-1	TRBJ2-1	TGCGCCAGCAGCTTGGCGTCAAGGAGCGGCCCACTCTTC	CASSLASRSGPLF
-	-	TRBV3-1	TRBJ1-2	TGTGCCAGCAGCCAGGGGAGACACACCTATGGCTACACCTTC	CASSQGRHTYGYTF
-	-	TRBV3-1	TRBJ1-2	TGTGCCAGCAGCCTAGAGGAGGGTAAAGGCTACACCTTC	CASSLEEGKGYTF
-	-	TRBV18	TRBJ2-7	TGTGCCAGCTCACCGGCTATCGGGGAAGTCTCCTACGAGCAGTACTTC	CASSPAIGEVSYEQYF
few	-	TRBV7-9	TRBJ1-1	TGTGCCAGCAGCCAAAGCCGCATGAACACTGAAGCTTTCTTT	CASSQSRMNTEAFF
-	-	TRBV12-5	TRBJ2-5	TGTGCTAGTGGTTCCTCGGTCCAAGAGACCCAGTACTTC	CASGSSVQETQYF
-	-	TRBV29-1	TRBJ2-1	TGCAGCGTCTTGGCACCGCTAGCCGGGAATGAGCAGTTCTTC	CSVLAPLAGNEQFF
few	TRBD1	TRBV7-9	TRBJ1-2	TGTGCCAGCAGCGTGGGACAGGGGAGCGGCTACACCTTC	CASSVGQGSGYTF
many	-	TRBV20-1	TRBJ2-1	TGCAGTGCTAGGGGGTCTAGCGCGGGGATTTTGAATGAGCAGTTCTTC	CSARGSSAGILNEQFF
few	-	TRBV5-5	TRBJ2-7	TGTGCCAGCAGAACGGGACTCTCTAGCTCCTACGAGCAGTACTTC	CASRTGLSSSYEQYF
few	-	TRBV4-1	TRBJ2-5	TGCGCCAGCAGCCGTAGATACCAAGAGACCCAGTACTTC	CASSRRYQETQYF
few	TRBD2	TRBV29-1	TRBJ2-3	TGCAGCGTTTTACGGGGGGGCACAGATACGCAGTATTTT	CSVLRGGTDTQYF
-	-	TRBV29-1	TRBJ2-3	TGCAGCGTTGAAAAACAGATCGGTACGCAGTATTTT	CSVEKQIGTQYF
many	TRBD1	TRBV7-9	TRBJ2-2	TGTGCCAGCAGCTCCGGAGGGGGGACAGGGGGCTTCACCGGGGAGCTGTTTTTT	CASSSGGGTGGFTGELFF
once	-	TRBV9	TRBJ1-1	TGTGCCAGCAGCGTAGTAGGGGGAATCGGCACTGAAGCTTTCTTT	CASSVVGGIGTEAFF
few	-	TRBV7-8	TRBJ1-5	-	CASSPKDGTFGSPSIF
many	-	TRBV25-1	TRBJ2-5	TGTGCCAGCAGTGAATATCAGGAAGTCCAAGAGACCCAGTACTTC	CASSEYQEVQETQYF
-	TRBD1	TRBV27	TRBJ1-1	TGTGCCAGCAGTAACCGTGTAACAGGGGGCGCGAAAGCTTTCTTT	CASSNRVTGGAKAFF
few	-	TRBV9	TRBJ1-3	TGTGCCAGCCGAGGGGGGGCTGGTGGAAACACCATATATTTT	CASRGGAGGNTIYF
-	-	TRBV5-1	TRBJ2-7	TGCGCCAGCAGCTCAGGACCTCCGAGCTCCTACGAGCAGTACTTC	CASSSGPPSSYEQYF
few	TRBD1	TRBV5-1	TRBJ1-2	TGCGCCAGCAGCTGGATACCTACAGGGGACTCCGGGGGTGGCTACACCTTC	CASSWIPTGDSGGGYTF